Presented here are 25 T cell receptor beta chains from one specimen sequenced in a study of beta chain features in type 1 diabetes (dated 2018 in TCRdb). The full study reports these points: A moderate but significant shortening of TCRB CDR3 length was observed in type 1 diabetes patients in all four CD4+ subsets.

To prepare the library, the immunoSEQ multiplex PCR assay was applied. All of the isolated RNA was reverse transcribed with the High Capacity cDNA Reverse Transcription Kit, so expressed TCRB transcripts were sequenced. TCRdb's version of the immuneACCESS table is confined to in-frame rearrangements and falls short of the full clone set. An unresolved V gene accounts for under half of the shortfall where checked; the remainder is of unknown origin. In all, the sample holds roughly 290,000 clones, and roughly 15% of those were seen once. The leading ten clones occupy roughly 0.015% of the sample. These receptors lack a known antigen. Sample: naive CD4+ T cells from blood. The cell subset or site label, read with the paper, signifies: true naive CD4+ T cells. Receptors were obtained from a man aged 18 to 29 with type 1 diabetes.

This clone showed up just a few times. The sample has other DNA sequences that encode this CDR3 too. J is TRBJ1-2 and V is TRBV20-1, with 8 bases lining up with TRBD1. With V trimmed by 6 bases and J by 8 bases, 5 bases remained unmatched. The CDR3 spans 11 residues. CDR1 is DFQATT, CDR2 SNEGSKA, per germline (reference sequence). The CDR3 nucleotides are TGCAGTGCGGGGACAGGAGGCGGCTACACCTTC. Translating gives CSAGTGGGYTF.

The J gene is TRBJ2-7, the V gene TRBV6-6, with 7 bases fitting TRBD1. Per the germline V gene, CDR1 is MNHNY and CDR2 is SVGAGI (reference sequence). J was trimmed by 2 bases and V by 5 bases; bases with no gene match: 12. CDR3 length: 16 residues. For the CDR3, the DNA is TGTGCCAGCAGTCCCGGACAGGTTAAGAGGACCTACGAGCAGTACTTC. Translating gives CASSPGQVKRTYEQYF.

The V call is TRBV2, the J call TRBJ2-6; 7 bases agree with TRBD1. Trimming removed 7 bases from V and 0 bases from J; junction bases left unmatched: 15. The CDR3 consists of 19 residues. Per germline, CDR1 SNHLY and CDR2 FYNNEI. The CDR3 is CASNIDRDRTPSGANVLTF. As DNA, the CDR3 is TGTGCCAGCAACATAGACCGGGACAGAACCCCCTCTGGGGCCAACGTCCTGACTTTC.

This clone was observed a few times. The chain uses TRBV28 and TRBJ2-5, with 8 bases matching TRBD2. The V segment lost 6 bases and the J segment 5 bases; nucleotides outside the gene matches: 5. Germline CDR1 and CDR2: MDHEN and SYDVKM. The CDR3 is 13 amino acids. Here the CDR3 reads CASRIAGRETQYF. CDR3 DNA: TGTGCCAGCAGAATAGCGGGGAGGGAGACCCAGTACTTC. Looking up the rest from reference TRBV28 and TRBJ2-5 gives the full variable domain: DVKVTQSSRYLVKRTGEKVFLECVQDMDHENMFWYRQDPGLGLRLIYFSYDVKMKEKGDIPEGYSVSREKKERFSLILESASTNQTSMYLCASRIAGRETQYFGPGTRLLVL.

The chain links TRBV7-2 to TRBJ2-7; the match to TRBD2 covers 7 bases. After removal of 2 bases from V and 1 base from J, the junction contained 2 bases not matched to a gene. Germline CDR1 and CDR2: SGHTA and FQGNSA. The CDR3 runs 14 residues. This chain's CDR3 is CASSLWRGSYEQYF. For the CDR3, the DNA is TGTGCCAGCAGCTTATGGCGGGGGTCCTACGAGCAGTACTTC.

CDR3: CASSSPGQGKNIQYF. The CDR3 region has the DNA TGTGCCAGCAGCTCCCCAGGACAGGGGAAAAACATTCAGTACTTC. The V call is TRBV13, the J call TRBJ2-4; 9 nucleotides line up with TRBD1. After removal of 4 bases from V and 4 bases from J, the junction contained 5 bases not matched to a gene. The CDR3 is 15 residues long. Germline-derived CDR1 and CDR2 are PRHDT and FYEKMQ (reference sequence). Complete variable domain (other parts from reference TRBV13 and TRBJ2-4): AAGVIQSPRHLIKEKRETATLKCYPIPRHDTVYWYQQGPGQDPQFLISFYEKMQSDKGSIPDRFSAQQFSDYHSELNMSSLELGDSALYFCASSSPGQGKNIQYFGAGTRLSVL.

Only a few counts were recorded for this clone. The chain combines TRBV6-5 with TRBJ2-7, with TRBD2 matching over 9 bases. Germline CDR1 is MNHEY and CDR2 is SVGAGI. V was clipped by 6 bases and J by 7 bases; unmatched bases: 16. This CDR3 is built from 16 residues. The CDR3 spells CASRYTRGSGSKEQYF. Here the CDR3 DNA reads TGTGCCAGCAGGTACACCCGGGGTAGCGGGAGTAAGGAGCAGTACTTC.

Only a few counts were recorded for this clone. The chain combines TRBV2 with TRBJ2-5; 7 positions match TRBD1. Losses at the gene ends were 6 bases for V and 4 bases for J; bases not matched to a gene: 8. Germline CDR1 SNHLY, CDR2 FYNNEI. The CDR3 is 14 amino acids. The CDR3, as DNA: TGTGCCAGCAGGGTGACAGGGTTGGGAGAGACCCAGTACTTC. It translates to CASRVTGLGETQYF.

The CDR3 sequence is CASRKGGLASRGKTQYF. CDR3 coding DNA: TGTGCCAGCAGAAAGGGGGGACTAGCGTCACGTGGGAAGACCCAGTACTTC. The rearrangement joins TRBV13 to TRBJ2-5; 10 positions agree with TRBD2. This CDR3 is built from 17 residues. The germline gives CDR1 PRHDT, CDR2 FYEKMQ (reference sequence). Unmatched junction bases numbered 16, after V lost 6 bases and J lost 6 bases.

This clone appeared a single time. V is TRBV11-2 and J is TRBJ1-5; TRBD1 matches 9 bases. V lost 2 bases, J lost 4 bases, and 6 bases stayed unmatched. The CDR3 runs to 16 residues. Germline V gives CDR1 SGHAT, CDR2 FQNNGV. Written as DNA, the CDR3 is TGTGCCAGCAGCTTAACAACCGGGACAGGGAATCAGCCCCAGCATTTT. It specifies CASSLTTGTGNQPQHF.

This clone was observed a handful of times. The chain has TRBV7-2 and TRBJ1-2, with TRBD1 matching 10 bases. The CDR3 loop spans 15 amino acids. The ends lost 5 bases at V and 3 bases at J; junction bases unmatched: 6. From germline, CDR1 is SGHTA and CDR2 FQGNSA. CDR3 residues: CASSRQGAGHYGYTF. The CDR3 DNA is TGTGCCAGCAGCCGACAGGGGGCGGGACACTATGGCTACACCTTC.

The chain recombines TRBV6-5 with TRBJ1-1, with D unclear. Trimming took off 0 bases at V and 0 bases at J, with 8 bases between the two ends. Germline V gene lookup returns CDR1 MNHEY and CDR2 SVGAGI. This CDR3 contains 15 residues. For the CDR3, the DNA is TGTGCCAGCAGTTACTCTTTCCTTATGAACACTGAAGCTTTCTTT. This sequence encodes CASSYSFLMNTEAFF.

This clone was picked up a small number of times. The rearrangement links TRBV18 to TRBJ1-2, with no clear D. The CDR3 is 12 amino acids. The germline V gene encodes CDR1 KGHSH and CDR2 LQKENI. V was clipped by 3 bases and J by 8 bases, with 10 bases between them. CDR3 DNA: TGTGCCAGCTCACCCCAGACGGAGGGCTACACCTTC. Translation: CASSPQTEGYTF.

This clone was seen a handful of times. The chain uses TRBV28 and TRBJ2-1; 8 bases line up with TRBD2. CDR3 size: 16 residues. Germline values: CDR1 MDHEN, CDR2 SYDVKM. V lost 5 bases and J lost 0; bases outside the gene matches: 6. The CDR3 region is CASSATSGSSYNEQFF. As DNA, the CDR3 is TGTGCCAGCAGTGCAACTAGCGGAAGCTCCTACAATGAGCAGTTCTTC.

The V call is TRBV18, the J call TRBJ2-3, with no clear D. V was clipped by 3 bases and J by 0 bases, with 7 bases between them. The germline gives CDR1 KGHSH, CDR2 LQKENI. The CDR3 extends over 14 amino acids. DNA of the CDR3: TGTGCCAGCTCACCCCCAGGTAGCACAGATACGCAGTATTTT. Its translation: CASSPPGSTDTQYF.

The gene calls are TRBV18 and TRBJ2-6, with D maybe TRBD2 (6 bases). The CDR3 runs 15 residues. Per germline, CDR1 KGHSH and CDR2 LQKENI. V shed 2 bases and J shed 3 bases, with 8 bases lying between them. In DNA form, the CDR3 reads TGTGCCAGCTCACCATGGGGAGGTGGGGCCAACGTCCTGACTTTC. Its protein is CASSPWGGGANVLTF.

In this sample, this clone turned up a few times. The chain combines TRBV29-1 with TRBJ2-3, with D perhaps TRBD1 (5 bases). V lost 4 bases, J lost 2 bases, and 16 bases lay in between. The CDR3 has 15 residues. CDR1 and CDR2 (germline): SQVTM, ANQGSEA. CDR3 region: CSVARSDSFTDTQYF. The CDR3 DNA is TGCAGCGTTGCGCGGAGTGACAGCTTCACAGATACGCAGTATTTT.

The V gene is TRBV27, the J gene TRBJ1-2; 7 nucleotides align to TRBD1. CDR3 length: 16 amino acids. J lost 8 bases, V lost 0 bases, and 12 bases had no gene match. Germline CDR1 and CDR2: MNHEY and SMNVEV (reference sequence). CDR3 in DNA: TGTGCCAGCAGTTTATCTCTCGGCAGGGGGGTGGTGGGCTACACCTTC. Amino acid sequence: CASSLSLGRGVVGYTF.

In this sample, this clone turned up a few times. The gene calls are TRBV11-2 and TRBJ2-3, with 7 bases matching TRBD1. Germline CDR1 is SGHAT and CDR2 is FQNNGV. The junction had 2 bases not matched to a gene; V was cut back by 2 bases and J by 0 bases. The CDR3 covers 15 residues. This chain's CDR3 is CASSLRGQSTDTQYF. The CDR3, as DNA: TGTGCCAGCAGCTTAAGGGGACAGAGCACAGATACGCAGTATTTT.

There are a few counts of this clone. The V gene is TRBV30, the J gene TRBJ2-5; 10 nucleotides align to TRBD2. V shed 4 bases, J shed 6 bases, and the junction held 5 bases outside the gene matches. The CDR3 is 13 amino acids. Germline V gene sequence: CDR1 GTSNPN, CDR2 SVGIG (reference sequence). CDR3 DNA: TGTGCCTGGACGGGACTAGCGAGTCAGACCCAGTACTTC. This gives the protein CAWTGLASQTQYF.

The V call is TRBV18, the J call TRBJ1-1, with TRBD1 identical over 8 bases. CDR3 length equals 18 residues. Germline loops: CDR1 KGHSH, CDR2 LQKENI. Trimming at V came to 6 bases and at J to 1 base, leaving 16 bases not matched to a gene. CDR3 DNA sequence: TGTGCCAGCTCTCCCGCAGGAGGACAGGGCTTGAGGAACACTGAAGCTTTCTTT. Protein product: CASSPAGGQGLRNTEAFF.

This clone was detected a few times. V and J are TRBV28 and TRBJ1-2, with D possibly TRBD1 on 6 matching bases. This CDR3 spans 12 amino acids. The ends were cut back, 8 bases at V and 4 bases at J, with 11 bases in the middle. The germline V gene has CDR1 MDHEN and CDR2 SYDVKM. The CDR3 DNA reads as TGTGCCAGCTGCACAGGGCCCTATGGCTACACCTTC. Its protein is CASCTGPYGYTF.

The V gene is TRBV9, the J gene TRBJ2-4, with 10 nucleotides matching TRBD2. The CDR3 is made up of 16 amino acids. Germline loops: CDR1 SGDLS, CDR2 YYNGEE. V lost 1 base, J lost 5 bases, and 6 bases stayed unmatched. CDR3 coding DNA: TGTGCCAGCAGCGTAAGCGGGGGGGCGCGCCAAAACATTCAGTACTTC. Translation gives CASSVSGGARQNIQYF.

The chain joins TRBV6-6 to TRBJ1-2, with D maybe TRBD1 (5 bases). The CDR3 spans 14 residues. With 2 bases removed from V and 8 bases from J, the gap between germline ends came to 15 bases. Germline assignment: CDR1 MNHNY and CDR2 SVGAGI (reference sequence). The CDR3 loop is CASSYVGGAGGYTF. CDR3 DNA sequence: TGTGCCAGCAGTTACGTTGGTGGGGCCGGGGGCTACACCTTC.

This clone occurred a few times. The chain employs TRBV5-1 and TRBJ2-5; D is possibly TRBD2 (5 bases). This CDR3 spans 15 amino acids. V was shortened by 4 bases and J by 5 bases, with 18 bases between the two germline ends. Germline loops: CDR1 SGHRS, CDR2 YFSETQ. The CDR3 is CASSQPSGGLETQYF. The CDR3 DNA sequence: TGCGCCAGCAGCCAACCCTCCGGAGGTCTTGAGACCCAGTACTTC.